The 27 T cell receptor beta chains below come from one sample, sequenced in a study of regulatory T cells in long-lasting Graves disease. Relying on iRepertoire HTBI primers and Arm-PCR of CDR3 regions, the team built TCR beta libraries. TCRdb processed the multiplex PCR reads anew with MiXCR; each CDR3 protein has one entry. The table lists approximately 400,000 distinct CDR3 sequences, around 16% of them singletons. Time point given: newly diagnosed GD, antithyroid drugs for less than 3 months. The TCR library used RNA extracted from PBMCs. Separately, the same data were catalogued under a study of T cells in Graves' hyperthyroidism and ophthalmopathy.

Sequencing was performed on peripheral blood mononuclear cells (PBMCs), taken at new diagnosis, from a patient treated with antithyroid drugs. The receptors were sampled from a woman aged 40 to 55 with Graves disease.

This clonotype was seen ten or more times. CDR3 in DNA: TGTGCCAGCAGTCTTACCCGCCTAGCGGGAGGTTGGAGGTACGAGCAGTACTTC. Protein: CASSLTRLAGGWRYEQYF. This rearrangement joins TRBV27 to TRBJ2-7; TRBD2 matches 11 bases. CDR3 length: 18 amino acids. Losses at the gene ends were 5 bases for V and 4 bases for J; bases not matched to a gene: 16. Germline assignment: CDR1 MNHEY and CDR2 SMNVEV (reference sequence).

On this clonotype: One base separates it from a far larger clone, so it is likely a read error. The chain links TRBV10-1 to TRBJ1-5; 7 nucleotides agree with TRBD1. CDR1 and CDR2 (germline): WNHNN, SYGVQD (reference sequence). There are 17 residues in the CDR3. The CDR3 bases are TGTGCCACCCTGACGAAATCCGAGACAGGGATCAGTCAGCCCCAGCATTTT. Translating gives CATLTKSETGISQPQHF.

This clonotype was seen a handful of times. V gene TRBV4-1 combines with J gene TRBJ2-2; 11 nucleotides align to TRBD2. V lost 4 bases to trimming and J lost 7 bases; unmatched junction nucleotides: 5. This CDR3 region has 15 residues. Per germline, CDR1 MGHRA and CDR2 YSYEKL. CDR3 nucleotides: TGCGCCAGCAGCCTTACTAGCGGGAGTGGCGGGGAGCTGTTTTTT. It yields the protein CASSLTSGSGGELFF.

This clonotype was observed a few times. The V call is TRBV6-2 or TRBV6-3, the J call TRBJ2-3; no clear D. Looked up from germline, CDR1 is MNHEY and CDR2 is SVGEGT. The CDR3 runs 12 residues. V lost 8 bases and J lost 5, with 11 bases in between. The CDR3 DNA reads as TGTGCCAGCGGGCGAGTAGAAGATACGCAGTATTTT. Translated: CASGRVEDTQYF.

This clonotype was observed a few times. The chain joins TRBV4-1 to TRBJ2-3, with 12 bases lining up with TRBD2. The J segment lost 3 bases and the V segment lost 4 bases, leaving 14 bases of the junction unmatched. Germline V gene sequence: CDR1 MGHRA, CDR2 YSYEKL. The CDR3 sequence is 19 residues long. The DNA for the CDR3 is TGCGCCAGCAGCCCCCTTGGGGGGGGACTAGCGGGCGGGACAGATACGCAGTATTTT. This codes for CASSPLGGGLAGGTDTQYF.

This rearrangement joins TRBV6-1 to TRBJ2-7, with 13 bases aligning to TRBD2. Germline CDR1 is MNHNS and CDR2 is SASEGT. The CDR3 covers 16 residues. V trimming: 6 bases; J trimming: 1 base; junction bases outside the gene matches: 6. CDR3 DNA sequence: TGTGCCAGCAGCCAAGAACTAGCGGGAGGGTCCTACGAGCAGTACTTC. This codes for CASSQELAGGSYEQYF.

This clonotype was seen ten or more times. This rearrangement joins TRBV29-1 to TRBJ1-3; no definite D call. V lost 7 bases and J lost 4, with 8 bases in between. The CDR3 spans 11 residues. Per germline, CDR1 SQVTM and CDR2 ANQGSEA. CDR3 sequence: CSGLEGNTIYF. The CDR3 region has the DNA TGCAGCGGTCTTGAGGGAAACACCATATATTTT.

Many counts were recorded for this clonotype. The V gene is TRBV11-1, the J gene TRBJ2-1, with TRBD2 matching over 7 bases. The CDR3 spans 18 residues. Germline V gene lookup returns CDR1 SGHAT and CDR2 FQDESV (reference sequence). The ends lost 3 bases at V and 0 bases at J; junction bases unmatched: 11. The CDR3 here is CASSFPLLAASSYNEQFF. DNA of the CDR3: TGTGCCAGCAGCTTCCCCTTGCTAGCGGCCAGCTCCTACAATGAGCAGTTCTTC.

This clonotype was seen many times. The chain recombines TRBV25-1 with TRBJ2-6; possible D gene TRBD1, 5 bases. Trimming took off 4 bases at V and 0 bases at J, with 13 bases between the two ends. Looked up from germline, CDR1 is MGHDK and CDR2 is SYGVNS. The CDR3 is made up of 17 amino acids. CDR3 nucleotide sequence: TGTGCCAGCAGTGGCCAGGGCAGGAGCTCTGGGGCCAACGTCCTGACTTTC. It encodes CASSGQGRSSGANVLTF.

This clonotype was counted between two and nine times. The V gene is TRBV27, the J gene TRBJ2-1, with TRBD2 matching 7 bases. This CDR3 is 15 amino acids long. Trimming cost V 3 bases and J 6 bases; bases outside gene matches: 8. Germline V gene lookup returns CDR1 MNHEY and CDR2 SMNVEV (reference sequence). In DNA form, the CDR3 reads TGTGCCAGCAGTTTTGGACTAGAAGGTTTCAATGAGCAGTTCTTC. Translated: CASSFGLEGFNEQFF.

This chain joins TRBV7-6 and TRBJ1-5; unclear D gene. V was cut by 5 bases and J by 5 bases, with 13 bases left in between. The CDR3 runs to 14 residues. Germline CDR1 reads SGHVS; CDR2 reads FNYEAQ. CDR3 DNA sequence: TGTGCCAGCAGCGTGGACGGGAGTTATCAGCCCCAGCATTTT. Translating gives CASSVDGSYQPQHF.

The genes are TRBV19 and TRBJ1-3, with D tentatively TRBD1 (6 bases). This CDR3 has 15 amino acids. The germline V gene has CDR1 LNHDA and CDR2 SQIVND (reference sequence). Deletions cut 6 bases from V and 2 bases from J, with 14 bases between. The CDR3 protein is CASSTSGTPGNTIYF. In nucleotides, the CDR3 is TGTGCCAGTAGCACCTCCGGGACACCTGGAAACACCATATATTTT.

Ten or more counts support this clonotype. The CDR3 bases are TGTGCCAGCAGCTCGTCCACTAGCGGGAGGGCCGGGGAGACCCAGTACTTC. Its protein product is CASSSSTSGRAGETQYF. The genes are TRBV28 and TRBJ2-5; 13 bases line up with TRBD2. This CDR3 contains 17 residues. Germline V gives CDR1 MDHEN, CDR2 SYDVKM. V was clipped by 6 bases and J by 5 bases; unmatched bases: 12.

This clonotype has more than one count but fewer than ten. A far larger clone differs by one base, so this is likely a read error. The rearrangement uses TRBV11-3 and TRBJ2-3, with a weak D call TRBD2 (5 bases). The tail of the sequence fits TRBJ2-5 better, so the J call may be wrong. The CDR3 runs to 13 residues. Germline values: CDR1 SGHNT, CDR2 YENEEA. CDR3 coding DNA: TGTGCCGGCAGCTTTAACGCGGGTGAGACCCAGTACTTC. It yields the protein CAGSFNAGETQYF.

This clonotype was detected ten times or more. V and J are TRBV12-3 or TRBV12-4 and TRBJ1-1; weak D call: TRBD1 (6 bases). V was trimmed by 3 bases and J by 3 bases, leaving 14 bases between them. The CDR3 sequence is 15 residues long. CDR3 region: CASSFTTGRHTEAFF. As DNA, the CDR3 is TGTGCCAGCAGTTTCACGACAGGAAGGCACACTGAAGCTTTCTTT.

This clonotype was detected ten times or more. V usage is TRBV6-2 or TRBV6-3 and J usage is TRBJ2-5; D is unclear. The CDR3 runs 15 residues. CDR1 is MNHEY and CDR2 is SVGEGT in the germline V gene. The V and J ends lost 5 bases and 2 bases respectively, with 15 bases between them. CDR3 region: CASSRPSWAQETQYF. In DNA form, the CDR3 reads TGTGCCAGCAGTCGCCCTTCTTGGGCGCAAGAGACCCAGTACTTC.

Ten or more counts support this clonotype. The genes are TRBV6-5 and TRBJ1-2; a weak D match, TRBD1 (5 bases). CDR1 and CDR2 from the germline V gene are MNHEY and SVGAGI. This CDR3 contains 17 residues. Trimming pared 0 bases from V and 1 base from J, leaving 15 bases between. CDR3 sequence reads: CASSYSYRDSSNYGYTF. The CDR3 DNA is TGTGCCAGCAGTTACTCCTATAGAGACAGCAGTAACTATGGCTACACCTTC.

This clonotype came up many times. The rearrangement uses TRBV7-8 and TRBJ2-7; 7 nucleotides line up with TRBD1. Germline lookup yields CDR1 SGHVS and CDR2 FQNEAQ. The ends lost 4 bases at V and 0 bases at J; junction bases unmatched: 3. The CDR3 extends over 14 amino acids. The CDR3 DNA sequence: TGTGCCAGCAGCTGGGACAGCGCCTCCTACGAGCAGTACTTC. Residues: CASSWDSASYEQYF.

The rearrangement joins TRBV6-1 to TRBJ1-4; 9 positions agree with TRBD1. The V gene's germline CDR1 is MNHNS and CDR2 SASEGT. With V trimmed by 5 bases and J by 12 bases, 13 bases remained unmatched. The CDR3 is 15 residues long. CDR3 loop: CASSTTGTGLVQLFF. The CDR3 nucleotides are TGTGCCAGCAGTACAACCGGGACAGGGCTGGTACAACTGTTTTTT.

The genes are TRBV5-4 and TRBJ2-7; 10 bases map to TRBD2. J gave up 3 bases and V 3 bases, and 12 bases lay outside the gene matches. From germline, CDR1 is SGHNT and CDR2 YYREEE (reference sequence). There are 17 residues in the CDR3. The CDR3 sequence is CASSSRTSGTYSYEQYF. The CDR3 nucleotides are TGTGCCAGCAGCTCCCGGACTAGCGGAACATATAGCTACGAGCAGTACTTC.

This clonotype showed up just a few times. A much larger clone lies a single base off, so this may be a read error. This CDR3 fails to terminate in the conserved phenylalanine or tryptophan, so it likely reflects a read error. The CDR3 DNA sequence: TGCAGTGCTCGTTGGGGGGTGGCGGGAGGTCCAGATACGCAGTATTTG. Translating gives CSARWGVAGGPDTQYL. This chain links TRBV20-1 with TRBJ2-3; 8 nucleotides agree with TRBD2. Trimming cost V 5 bases and J 4 bases; bases outside gene matches: 14. CDR3 length: 16 residues. CDR1 DFQATT and CDR2 SNEGSKA come from the germline V gene (reference sequence).

There are many counts of this clonotype. One end of the junction fails to match germline, which may point to a read error. The V gene is TRBV7-7, the J gene TRBJ2-1, with 7 bases matching TRBD1. CDR1 and CDR2 from the germline V gene are SSHAT and FNYEAQ (reference sequence). This CDR3 is built from 15 residues. As DNA, the CDR3 is TGTGCTAGCAGCCAAAAACCGACAGGGCCCATCGAGCAGTTCTTC. Its translation: CASSQKPTGPIEQFF. Drawing the rest from reference TRBV7-7 and TRBJ2-1, the complete variable domain is GAGVSQSPRYKVTKRGQDVTLRCDPISSHATLYWYQQALGQGPEFLTYFNYEAQPDKSGLPSDRFSAERPEGSISTLTIQRTEQRDSAMYRCASSQKPTGPIEQFFGPGTRLTVL.

At least ten counts were recorded for this clonotype. This chain links TRBV30 with TRBJ1-2; no definite D call. Trimming removed 5 bases from V and 5 bases from J, with 21 bases in between. The CDR3 is 15 residues long. Germline CDR1 and CDR2: GTSNPN and SVGIG (reference sequence). CDR3 nucleotide sequence: TGTGCCTGGTCAGGAAGGCTGACGACCCCATATGGCTACACCTTC. This encodes CAWSGRLTTPYGYTF. Filled out from reference TRBV30 and TRBJ1-2, the complete variable domain reads SQTIHQWPATLVQPVGSPLSLECTVEGTSNPNLYWYRQAAGRGLQLLFYSVGIGQISSEVPQNLSASRPQDRQFILSSKKLLLSDSGFYLCAWSGRLTTPYGYTFGSGTRLTVV.

The V gene is TRBV5-4, the J gene TRBJ2-7, with 9 bases identical to TRBD2. The CDR3 is 15 residues long. Looked up from germline, CDR1 is SGHNT and CDR2 is YYREEE (reference sequence). V shed 1 base and J 6 bases; nucleotides not matched to a gene: 8. The CDR3 DNA is TGTGCCAGCAGCTTGAGTGGGGGACTAGCTTTCGAGCAGTACTTC. This encodes CASSLSGGLAFEQYF. The entire variable domain, with the rest obtained from reference TRBV5-4 and TRBJ2-7, is as follows: ETGVTQSPTHLIKTRGQQVTLRCSSQSGHNTVSWYQQALGQGPQFIFQYYREEENGRGNFPPRFSGLQFPNYSSELNVNALELDDSALYLCASSLSGGLAFEQYFGPGTRLTVT.

The V and J genes are TRBV13 and TRBJ2-7; 11 positions agree with TRBD2. CDR1 and CDR2 (germline): PRHDT, FYEKMQ (reference sequence). CDR3 length equals 15 residues. V lost 6 bases and J lost 6; bases outside the gene matches: 10. CDR3 bases: TGTGCCAGCAGTCCATATAGCGGGAGGGCTCGCGAGCAGTACTTC. It codes for CASSPYSGRAREQYF. The full variable domain, rest sourced from reference TRBV13 and TRBJ2-7, is AAGVIQSPRHLIKEKRETATLKCYPIPRHDTVYWYQQGPGQDPQFLISFYEKMQSDKGSIPDRFSAQQFSDYHSELNMSSLELGDSALYFCASSPYSGRAREQYFGPGTRLTVT.

This clonotype was recorded many times. The V call is TRBV12-5, the J call TRBJ1-2, with D hard to call. The germline V gene has CDR1 LGHNT and CDR2 FRNRAP. The CDR3 is 14 amino acids. Trimming took off 1 base at V and 4 bases at J, with 10 bases between the two ends. The CDR3 sequence is CASGLGSEPYGYTF. The DNA for the CDR3 is TGTGCTAGTGGTTTGGGTTCGGAGCCCTATGGCTACACCTTC.

This clonotype appeared many times. V gene TRBV7-9 combines with J gene TRBJ2-2, with D hard to call. CDR1 and CDR2 from the germline V gene are SEHNR and FQNEAQ (reference sequence). V was trimmed by 1 base and J by 2 bases, leaving 5 bases between them. The CDR3 consists of 14 residues. The chain's CDR3 is CASSLVINTGELFF. The CDR3 DNA reads TGTGCCAGCAGCTTAGTGATTAACACCGGGGAGCTGTTTTTT.